Below are 15 T cell receptor beta chains sequenced from a single sample in a study of blood T cell repertoires in COVID-19. The table came from immunoSEQ multiplex PCR; TCRdb's copy has only in-frame clones and leaves some out. The top ten clones hold 3% of a sample with 390,000 or so clones, approximately 88% of them seen once. The sequencing sample was made of peripheral blood. These receptors were taken from a woman in her 30s with COVID-19, enrolled during active disease.

This clone was seen a handful of times. The chain links TRBV7-2 to TRBJ2-2, with a possible D match to TRBD1 (5 bases). The V gene's germline CDR1 is SGHTA and CDR2 FQGNSA. The CDR3 is 15 residues long. Trimming stripped 0 bases from V and 7 bases from J, with 12 bases between. CDR3 in DNA: TGTGCCAGCAGCTTAGCGATACAGGCCGACGGGGAGCTGTTTTTT. Its protein is CASSLAIQADGELFF.

The V and J genes are TRBV6-2 or TRBV6-3 and TRBJ1-2; the match to TRBD1 covers 7 bases. V trimming: 6 bases; J trimming: 3 bases; junction bases outside the gene matches: 7. The germline V gene has CDR1 MNHEY and CDR2 SVGEGT. The CDR3 sequence is 14 residues long. CDR3 residues: CASRPTGDHYGYTF. DNA of the CDR3: TGTGCCAGCAGACCTACAGGGGACCACTATGGCTACACCTTC.

The V and J genes are TRBV15 and TRBJ2-6; 8 bases align to TRBD1. The CDR3 runs 17 residues. Germline loops: CDR1 LNHNV, CDR2 YYDKDF (reference sequence). Trimming cost V 3 bases and J 2 bases; bases outside gene matches: 6. The CDR3 DNA follows: TGTGCCACCAGCAGGGCACAGGGGGGCCCTGGGGCCAACGTCCTGACTTTC. As protein: CATSRAQGGPGANVLTF.

The CDR3 DNA sequence: TGTGCCAGTAGTATGGGTTTGGAAGGACAGGACCAAGAGACCCAGTACTTC. This translates into CASSMGLEGQDQETQYF. The gene calls are TRBV19 and TRBJ2-5, with 7 bases matching TRBD1. Germline V gene lookup returns CDR1 LNHDA and CDR2 SQIVND (reference sequence). There are 17 residues in the CDR3. With V trimmed by 3 bases and J by 0 bases, 10 bases remained unmatched. The entire variable domain, with the rest obtained from reference TRBV19 and TRBJ2-5, is as follows: DGGITQSPKYLFRKEGQNVTLSCEQNLNHDAMYWYRQDPGQGLRLIYYSQIVNDFQKGDIAEGYSVSREKKESFPLTVTSAQKNPTAFYLCASSMGLEGQDQETQYFGPGTRLLVL.

This chain joins TRBV6-6 and TRBJ2-3; maybe TRBD1 (5 bases). This CDR3 is 14 amino acids long. The germline V gene encodes CDR1 MNHNY and CDR2 SVGAGI (reference sequence). The ends were cut back, 7 bases at V and 2 bases at J, with 13 bases in the middle. CDR3 region: CASNWGSDTDTQYF. In nucleotides, the CDR3 is TGTGCCAGCAATTGGGGCAGCGACACAGATACGCAGTATTTT.

V usage is TRBV4-1 and J usage is TRBJ1-1, with a tentative D call TRBD1 (6 bases). The V and J ends lost 5 bases and 6 bases respectively, with 13 bases between them. The CDR3 runs 13 residues. The germline CDR1 and CDR2 sequences are MGHRA and YSYEKL. The CDR3: CASSLQGRAEAFF. CDR3 DNA: TGCGCCAGCAGCTTACAGGGTCGTGCTGAAGCTTTCTTT.

This chain links TRBV2 with TRBJ1-1; 8 positions agree with TRBD1. With V trimmed by 6 bases and J by 3 bases, 3 bases remained unmatched. In germline, CDR1 is SNHLY, CDR2 FYNNEI. This CDR3 has 13 amino acids. The CDR3 DNA sequence: TGTGCCAGCAGCCCGGACAGGGACACTGAAGCTTTCTTT. Translation gives CASSPDRDTEAFF.

This chain joins TRBV7-9 and TRBJ1-4; 7 nucleotides line up with TRBD1. The CDR3 sequence is 15 residues long. Germline CDR1 and CDR2: SEHNR and FQNEAQ (reference sequence). The trim removed 5 bases at V and 7 bases at J, leaving 10 bases unmatched. The CDR3 region is CASSRGDSALEKLFF. CDR3 DNA sequence: TGTGCCAGCAGCCGAGGGGACAGCGCCCTTGAAAAACTGTTTTTT.

The table lists this clone with a count of one. The chain joins TRBV3-1 (or the pseudogene TRBV3-2) to TRBJ2-5, with TRBD2 identical over 10 bases. Losses at the gene ends were 4 bases for V and 2 bases for J; bases not matched to a gene: 10. The germline V gene encodes CDR1 LGHDT and CDR2 YNNKEL (reference sequence). CDR3 length equals 17 residues. CDR3 loop: CASSPRLAGGSQETQYF. CDR3 DNA: TGTGCCAGCAGCCCCCGACTAGCGGGCGGGTCGCAAGAGACCCAGTACTTC.

Only a few counts were recorded for this clone. This rearrangement joins TRBV27 to TRBJ2-1; 9 bases are a match to TRBD1. The CDR3 is made up of 17 amino acids. V dropped 3 bases and J dropped 10; count of bases not matched to a gene: 16. Germline loops: CDR1 MNHEY, CDR2 SMNVEV (reference sequence). In nucleotides, the CDR3 is TGTGCCAGCAGTTTGCCGACAGGGGGGGCCCGACTCAGGGAGCAGTTCTTC. It yields the protein CASSLPTGGARLREQFF.

V usage is TRBV5-4 and J usage is TRBJ1-1; the match to TRBD1 covers 7 bases. Germline V lookup: CDR1 SGHNT, CDR2 YYREEE (reference sequence). J was trimmed by 4 bases and V by 5 bases; bases with no gene match: 17. This CDR3 is 17 amino acids long. Written as DNA, the CDR3 is TGTGCCAGCAGGCGGGACAGATCGGGGGGGGTTCGCACTGAAGCTTTCTTT. It specifies CASRRDRSGGVRTEAFF. The full variable domain, rest sourced from reference TRBV5-4 and TRBJ1-1, is ETGVTQSPTHLIKTRGQQVTLRCSSQSGHNTVSWYQQALGQGPQFIFQYYREEENGRGNFPPRFSGLQFPNYSSELNVNALELDDSALYLCASRRDRSGGVRTEAFFGQGTRLTVV.

The chain links TRBV7-9 to TRBJ2-3, with a weak D call TRBD1 (6 bases). Germline CDR1 is SEHNR and CDR2 is FQNEAQ (reference sequence). CDR3 size: 16 residues. V shed 0 bases and J shed 2 bases, with 12 bases lying between them. CDR3 loop: CASSLATGPNTDTQYF. The DNA for the CDR3 is TGTGCCAGCAGCTTAGCCACAGGGCCCAACACAGATACGCAGTATTTT.

Only a few counts were recorded for this clone. The V gene is TRBV15, the J gene TRBJ2-7; D gene unclear. The CDR3 is 13 residues long. V lost 0 bases and J 6 bases, leaving 9 bases between the germline ends. Germline V gives CDR1 LNHNV, CDR2 YYDKDF (reference sequence). In DNA, the CDR3 is TGTGCCACCAGCAGAGATCAGGAATCCGAGCAGTACGTC. Protein: CATSRDQESEQYV.

The rearrangement uses TRBV10-3 and TRBJ2-5, with 10 bases identical to TRBD2. Looked up from germline, CDR1 is ENHRY and CDR2 is SYGVKD. The CDR3 consists of 16 residues. V was pared by 2 bases and J by 4 bases, with 7 bases of the junction left unmatched. CDR3 sequence: CAISETSGGGGETQYF. For the CDR3, the DNA is TGTGCCATCAGTGAGACGAGCGGGGGGGGAGGAGAGACCCAGTACTTC.

As to this clone: Different DNA sequences within this sample yield the same CDR3. The CDR3 sequence is CASSPPGTGVYEQYF. The CDR3, as DNA: TGTGCCAGCAGTCCGCCGGGGACAGGAGTCTACGAGCAGTACTTC. The gene calls are TRBV28 and TRBJ2-7; TRBD1 matches at 8 bases. The V and J ends lost 5 bases and 3 bases, in that order; junction bases with no gene match: 9. Germline V gene lookup returns CDR1 MDHEN and CDR2 SYDVKM. CDR3 length equals 15 residues.